Each of the 10 T cell receptor beta chains below was sequenced from the same sample in a study of T cell responses to AZD1222 COVID-19 vaccine. TCRdb's table, derived via immunoSEQ multiplex PCR, lists solely in-frame clones and lacks some. The repertoire has around 130,000 clones, approximately 90% of them found once; the top ten carry under 3%. The sample consisted of peripheral blood, taken 28 days after the second AZD1222 dose. These receptors all come from an adult who received the AZD1222 COVID-19 vaccine.

The rearrangement uses TRBV5-1 and TRBJ1-2; D is ambiguous. Germline V lookup: CDR1 SGHRS, CDR2 YFSETQ. Between the trimmed V and J ends, which lost 0 bases and 6 bases, there was a span of 12 bases. The CDR3 sequence is 14 residues long. The CDR3 DNA is TGCGCCAGCAGCTTGGTGGGGAGTGTGGATGGCTACACCTTC. Translation: CASSLVGSVDGYTF.

The chain carries TRBV29-1 and TRBJ2-3; the match to TRBD2 covers 13 bases. Trimming took 7 bases from V and 5 from J; bases not matched to a gene: 6. The germline V gene encodes CDR1 SQVTM and CDR2 ANQGSEA. CDR3 size: 14 residues. CDR3 sequence (DNA): TGCAGCGCTCGACTAGCGGGGGGTATAGATACGCAGTATTTT. Translating gives CSARLAGGIDTQYF.

The chain carries TRBV5-1 and TRBJ1-1; perhaps TRBD1 as D (5 bases). CDR1 is SGHRS and CDR2 is YFSETQ in the germline V gene. This CDR3 region has 13 residues. V shed 4 bases and J shed 10 bases, with 17 bases lying between them. The CDR3 DNA reads as TGCGCCAGCAGCCTTACTTCGGGGGGTGGAGCTTTCTTT. Encoded protein: CASSLTSGGGAFF.

The rearrangement uses TRBV5-1 and TRBJ1-1; D is ambiguous. CDR1 is SGHRS and CDR2 is YFSETQ in the germline V gene. The V gene lost 0 bases and the J gene lost 3 bases, with 9 bases spanning the gap. The CDR3 sequence is 14 residues long. The CDR3 sequence is CASSLEFHDTEAFF. In nucleotides, the CDR3 is TGCGCCAGCAGCTTGGAATTTCACGACACTGAAGCTTTCTTT.

The V call is TRBV2, the J call TRBJ2-3, with a possible D match to TRBD2 (7 bases). Per germline, CDR1 SNHLY and CDR2 FYNNEI. This CDR3 has 21 residues. The ends were cut back, 2 bases at V and 0 bases at J, with 27 bases in the middle. DNA for the CDR3: TGTGCCAGCAGTGAAAGCTCTGGGGAGGGGGTCCGGCCCGCCAGCACAGATACGCAGTATTTT. This gives the protein CASSESSGEGVRPASTDTQYF.

The V and J genes are TRBV4-1 and TRBJ1-1; tentatively, D is TRBD1 (5 bases). Per germline, CDR1 MGHRA and CDR2 YSYEKL. The V and J ends lost 1 base and 3 bases respectively, with 18 bases between them. This CDR3 region has 17 residues. Here the CDR3 reads CASSQVDMGFGYTEAFF. The CDR3 nucleotides are TGCGCCAGCAGCCAAGTGGACATGGGGTTCGGGTACACTGAAGCTTTCTTT.

This sequence joins TRBV6-2 or TRBV6-3 and TRBJ1-5, with D uncertain. The germline V gene encodes CDR1 MNHEY and CDR2 SVGEGT. The V and J ends lost 0 bases and 6 bases respectively, with 3 bases between them. CDR3 length: 12 amino acids. CDR3 coding DNA: TGTGCCAGCAGTTACTCAGGTCAGCCCCAGCATTTT. Translation: CASSYSGQPQHF.

The gene calls are TRBV20-1 and TRBJ2-7; D might be TRBD2 (6 bases). The V end was cut by 3 bases, the J end by 6 bases, with 18 bases between. The CDR3 has 14 residues. From germline, CDR1 is DFQATT and CDR2 SNEGSKA (reference sequence). The CDR3 region is CSASTGTPTPEQYF. In DNA, the CDR3 is TGCAGTGCTAGTACCGGGACTCCCACGCCCGAGCAGTACTTC.

This clone was seen only once. The V and J genes are TRBV7-8 and TRBJ1-1, with D tentatively TRBD1 (6 bases). Germline lookup yields CDR1 SGHVS and CDR2 FQNEAQ. The CDR3 is made up of 14 amino acids. Trimming removed 4 bases from V and 3 bases from J, with 12 bases in between. In DNA, the CDR3 is TGTGCCAGCAGCTCATACCAGGGGCACACTGAAGCTTTCTTT. This codes for CASSSYQGHTEAFF.

This clone was observed a few times. The chain links TRBV5-4 to TRBJ1-1; D not resolved. Germline V CDR1 and CDR2: SGHNT, YYREEE (reference sequence). This CDR3 region has 11 residues. The germline V and J ends were trimmed by 2 bases and 2 bases, with 1 base remaining between them. The CDR3 DNA reads as TGTGCCAGCAGCTTTAACACTGAAGCTTTCTTT. Its protein is CASSFNTEAFF.